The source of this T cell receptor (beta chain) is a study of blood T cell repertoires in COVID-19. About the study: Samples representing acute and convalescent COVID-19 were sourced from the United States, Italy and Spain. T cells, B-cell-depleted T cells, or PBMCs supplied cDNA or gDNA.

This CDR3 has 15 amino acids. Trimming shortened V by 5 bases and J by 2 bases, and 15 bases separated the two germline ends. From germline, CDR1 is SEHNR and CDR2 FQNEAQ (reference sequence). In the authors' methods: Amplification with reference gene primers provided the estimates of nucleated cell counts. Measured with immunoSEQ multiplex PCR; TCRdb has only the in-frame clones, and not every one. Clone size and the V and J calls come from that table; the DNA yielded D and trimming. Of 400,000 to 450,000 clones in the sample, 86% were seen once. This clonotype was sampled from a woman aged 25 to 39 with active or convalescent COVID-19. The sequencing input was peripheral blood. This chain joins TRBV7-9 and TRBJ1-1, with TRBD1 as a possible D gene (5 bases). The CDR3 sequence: CASSGIAQGNTEAFF. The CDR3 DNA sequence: TGTGCCAGCAGCGGCATTGCCCAGGGTAACACTGAAGCTTTCTTT.